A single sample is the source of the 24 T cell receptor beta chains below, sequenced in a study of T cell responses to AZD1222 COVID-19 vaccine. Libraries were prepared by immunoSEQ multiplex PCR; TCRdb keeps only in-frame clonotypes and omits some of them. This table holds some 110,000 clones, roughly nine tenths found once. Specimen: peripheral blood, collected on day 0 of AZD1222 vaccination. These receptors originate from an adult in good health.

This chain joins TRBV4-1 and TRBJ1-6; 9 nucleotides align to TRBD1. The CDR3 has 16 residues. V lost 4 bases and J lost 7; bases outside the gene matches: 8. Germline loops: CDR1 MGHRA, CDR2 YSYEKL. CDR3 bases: TGCGCCAGCAGCCGGGAACAGGGGGCAGGGAATTCACCCCTCCACTTT. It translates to CASSREQGAGNSPLHF.

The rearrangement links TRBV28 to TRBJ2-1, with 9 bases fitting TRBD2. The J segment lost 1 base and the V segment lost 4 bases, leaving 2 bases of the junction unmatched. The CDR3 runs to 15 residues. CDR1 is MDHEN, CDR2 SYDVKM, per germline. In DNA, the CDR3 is TGTGCCAGCAGTTGGACTAGCGTTTCCTACAATGAGCAGTTCTTC. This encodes CASSWTSVSYNEQFF.

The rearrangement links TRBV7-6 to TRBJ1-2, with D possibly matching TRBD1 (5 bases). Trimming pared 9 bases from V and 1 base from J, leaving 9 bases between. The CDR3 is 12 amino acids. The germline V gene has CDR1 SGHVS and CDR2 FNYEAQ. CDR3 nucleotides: TGTGCCAGTTCAGGGTTTAACTATGGCTACACCTTC. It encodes CASSGFNYGYTF.

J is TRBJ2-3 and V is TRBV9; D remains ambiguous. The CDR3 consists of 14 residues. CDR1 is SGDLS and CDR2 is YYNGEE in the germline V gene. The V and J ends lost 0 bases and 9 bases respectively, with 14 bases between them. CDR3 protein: CASSVGIERGTQYF. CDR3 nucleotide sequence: TGTGCCAGCAGCGTAGGGATCGAGCGAGGCACGCAGTATTTT. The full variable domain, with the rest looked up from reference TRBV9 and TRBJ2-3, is DSGVTQTPKHLITATGQRVTLRCSPRSGDLSVYWYQQSLDQGLQFLIQYYNGEERAKGNILERFSAQQFPDLHSELNLSSLELGDSALYFCASSVGIERGTQYFGPGTRLTVL.

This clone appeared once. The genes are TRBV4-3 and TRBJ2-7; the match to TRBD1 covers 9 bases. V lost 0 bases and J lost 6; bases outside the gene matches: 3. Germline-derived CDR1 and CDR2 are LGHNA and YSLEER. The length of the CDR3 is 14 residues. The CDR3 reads CASSQEDRGSEQYF. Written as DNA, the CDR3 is TGCGCCAGCAGCCAAGAGGACAGGGGTAGCGAGCAGTACTTC.

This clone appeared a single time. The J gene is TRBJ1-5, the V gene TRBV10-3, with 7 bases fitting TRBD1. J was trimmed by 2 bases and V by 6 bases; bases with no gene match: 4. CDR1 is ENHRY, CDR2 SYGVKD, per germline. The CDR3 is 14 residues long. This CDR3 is CAISNDRGNQPQHF. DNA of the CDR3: TGTGCCATCAGCAATGACAGGGGCAATCAGCCCCAGCATTTT.

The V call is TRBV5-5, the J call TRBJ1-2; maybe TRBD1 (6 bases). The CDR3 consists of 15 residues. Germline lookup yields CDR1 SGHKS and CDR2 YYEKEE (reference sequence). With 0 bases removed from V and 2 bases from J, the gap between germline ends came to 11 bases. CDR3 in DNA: TGTGCCAGCAGCTTGGCCAGGAGGGGGAACTATGGCTACACCTTC. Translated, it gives CASSLARRGNYGYTF.

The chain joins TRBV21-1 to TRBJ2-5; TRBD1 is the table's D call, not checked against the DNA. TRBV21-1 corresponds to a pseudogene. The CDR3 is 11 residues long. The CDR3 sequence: CASSDIETQYF. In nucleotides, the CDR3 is TGTGCCAGCAGCGACATTGAGACCCAGTACTTC.

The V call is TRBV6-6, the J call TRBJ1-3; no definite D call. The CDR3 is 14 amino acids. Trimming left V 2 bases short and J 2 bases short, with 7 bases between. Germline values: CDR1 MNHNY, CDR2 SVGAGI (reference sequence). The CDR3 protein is CASSYGEAGNTIYF. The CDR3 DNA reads TGTGCCAGCAGTTACGGGGAGGCTGGAAACACCATATATTTT.

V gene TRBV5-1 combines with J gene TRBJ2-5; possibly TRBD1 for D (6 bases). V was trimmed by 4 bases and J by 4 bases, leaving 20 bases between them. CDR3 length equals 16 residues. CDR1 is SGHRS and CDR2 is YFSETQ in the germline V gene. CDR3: CASSDLTGSTGETQYF. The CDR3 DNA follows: TGCGCCAGCAGCGACCTTACAGGGTCGACGGGAGAGACCCAGTACTTC.

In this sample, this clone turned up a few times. The DNA of the CDR3 is TGTGCCTGGAGTTCGACAGGGGTCGGCTCGGAAGCTTTCTTT. Translating it yields CAWSSTGVGSEAFF. The chain has TRBV30 and TRBJ1-1, with 8 bases lining up with TRBD1. V lost 2 bases to trimming and J lost 8 bases; unmatched junction nucleotides: 10. Germline lookup yields CDR1 GTSNPN and CDR2 SVGIG (reference sequence). The CDR3 length is 14 residues.

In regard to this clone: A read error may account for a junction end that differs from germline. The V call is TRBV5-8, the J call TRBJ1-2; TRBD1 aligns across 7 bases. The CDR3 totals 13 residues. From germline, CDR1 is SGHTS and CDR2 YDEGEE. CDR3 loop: CASSTDRAHRMGF. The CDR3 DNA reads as TGTGCCAGCAGCACCGACAGGGCCCACCGTATGGGATTC.

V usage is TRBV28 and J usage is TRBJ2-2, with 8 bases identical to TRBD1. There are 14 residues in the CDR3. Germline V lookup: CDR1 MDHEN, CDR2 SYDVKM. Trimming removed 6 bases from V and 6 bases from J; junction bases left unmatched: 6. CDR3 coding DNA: TGTGCCAGCAGGCCCGGGACAGGTGCCGGGGAGCTGTTTTTT. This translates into CASRPGTGAGELFF.

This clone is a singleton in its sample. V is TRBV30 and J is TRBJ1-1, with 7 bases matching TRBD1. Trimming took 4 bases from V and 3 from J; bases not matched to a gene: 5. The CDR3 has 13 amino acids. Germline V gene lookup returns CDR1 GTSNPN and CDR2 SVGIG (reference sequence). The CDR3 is CAWNRGWDTEAFF. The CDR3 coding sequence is TGTGCCTGGAACAGGGGTTGGGACACTGAAGCTTTCTTT.

This CDR3 is CASSTLAGGGTGELFF. DNA of the CDR3: TGTGCCAGTAGTACTCTAGCGGGAGGTGGTACCGGGGAGCTGTTTTTT. This sequence joins TRBV19 and TRBJ2-2; 11 bases line up with TRBD2. J gave up 5 bases and V 4 bases, and 6 bases lay outside the gene matches. The CDR3 totals 16 residues. The germline gives CDR1 LNHDA, CDR2 SQIVND (reference sequence).

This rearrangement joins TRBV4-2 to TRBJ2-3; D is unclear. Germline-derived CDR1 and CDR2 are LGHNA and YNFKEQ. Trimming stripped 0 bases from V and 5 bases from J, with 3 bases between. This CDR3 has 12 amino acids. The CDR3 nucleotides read TGTGCCAGCAGCCAAGAGGGAGATACGCAGTATTTT. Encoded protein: CASSQEGDTQYF.

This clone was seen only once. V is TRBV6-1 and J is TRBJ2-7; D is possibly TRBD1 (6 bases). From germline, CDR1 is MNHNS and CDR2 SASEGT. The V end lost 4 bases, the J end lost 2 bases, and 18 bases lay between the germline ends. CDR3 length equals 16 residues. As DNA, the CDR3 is TGTGCCAGCAGTGTACTTCCCCGGGACACCGCCTACGAGCAGTACTTC. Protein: CASSVLPRDTAYEQYF.

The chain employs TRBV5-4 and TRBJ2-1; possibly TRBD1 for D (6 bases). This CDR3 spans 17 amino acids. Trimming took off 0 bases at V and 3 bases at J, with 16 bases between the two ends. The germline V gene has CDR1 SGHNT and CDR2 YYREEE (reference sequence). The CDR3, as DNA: TGTGCCAGCAGCTTGGGCCCCCAGGGGAGCTTCTACAATGAGCAGTTCTTC. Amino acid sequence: CASSLGPQGSFYNEQFF.

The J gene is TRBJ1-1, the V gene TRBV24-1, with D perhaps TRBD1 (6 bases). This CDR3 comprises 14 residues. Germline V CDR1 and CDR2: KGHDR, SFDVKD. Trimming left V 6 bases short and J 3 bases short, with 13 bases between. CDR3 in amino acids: CATSPTGRDTEAFF. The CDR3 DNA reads TGTGCCACCAGTCCCACAGGGAGAGACACTGAAGCTTTCTTT.

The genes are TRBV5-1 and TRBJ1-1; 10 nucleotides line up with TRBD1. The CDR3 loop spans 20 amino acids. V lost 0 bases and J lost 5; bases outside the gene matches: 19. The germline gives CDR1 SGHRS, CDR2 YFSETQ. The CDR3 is CASSLGDRGPIGQGVTEAFF. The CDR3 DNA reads TGCGCCAGCAGCTTGGGGGACCGGGGACCTATAGGACAGGGGGTAACTGAAGCTTTCTTT. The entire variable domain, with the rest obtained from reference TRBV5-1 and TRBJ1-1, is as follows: KAGVTQTPRYLIKTRGQQVTLSCSPISGHRSVSWYQQTPGQGLQFLFEYFSETQRNKGNFPGRFSGRQFSNSRSEMNVSTLELGDSALYLCASSLGDRGPIGQGVTEAFFGQGTRLTVV.

The DNA for the CDR3 is TGTGCCAGCAGTCACCCGGGCGCGGACCGACAAGAGACCCAGTACTTC. Translating gives CASSHPGADRQETQYF. The chain joins TRBV6-2 or TRBV6-3 to TRBJ2-5; D remains ambiguous. The CDR3 is made up of 16 amino acids. The V and J ends lost 5 bases and 2 bases respectively, with 18 bases between them. Germline loops: CDR1 MNHEY, CDR2 SVGEGT.

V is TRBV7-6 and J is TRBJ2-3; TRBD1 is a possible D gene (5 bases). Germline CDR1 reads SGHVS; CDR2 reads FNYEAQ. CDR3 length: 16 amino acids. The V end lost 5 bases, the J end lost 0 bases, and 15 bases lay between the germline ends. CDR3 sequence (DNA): TGTGCCAGCAGCCTAGGGGCGCAGTCAAGCACAGATACGCAGTATTTT. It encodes CASSLGAQSSTDTQYF.

The CDR3 region has the DNA TGCAGCGTTGAACCTCTACGGATGAACACTGAAGCTTTCTTT. Translating gives CSVEPLRMNTEAFF. The chain uses TRBV29-1 and TRBJ1-1, with D hard to call. The CDR3 sequence is 14 residues long. With 2 bases removed from V and 0 bases from J, the gap between germline ends came to 10 bases. Germline CDR1 SQVTM, CDR2 ANQGSEA. Combining the CDR3 with reference TRBV29-1 and TRBJ1-1 gives the whole variable domain SAVISQKPSRDICQRGTSLTIQCQVDSQVTMMFWYRQQPGQSLTLIATANQGSEATYESGFVIDKFPISRPNLTFSTLTVSNMSPEDSSIYLCSVEPLRMNTEAFFGQGTRLTVV.

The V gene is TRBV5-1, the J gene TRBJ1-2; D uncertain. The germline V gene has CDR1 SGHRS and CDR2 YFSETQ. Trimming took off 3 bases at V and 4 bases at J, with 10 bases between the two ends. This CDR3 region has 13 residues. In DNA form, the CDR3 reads TGCGCCAGCAGCTCACGCCCAACCTATGGCTACACCTTC. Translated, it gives CASSSRPTYGYTF.